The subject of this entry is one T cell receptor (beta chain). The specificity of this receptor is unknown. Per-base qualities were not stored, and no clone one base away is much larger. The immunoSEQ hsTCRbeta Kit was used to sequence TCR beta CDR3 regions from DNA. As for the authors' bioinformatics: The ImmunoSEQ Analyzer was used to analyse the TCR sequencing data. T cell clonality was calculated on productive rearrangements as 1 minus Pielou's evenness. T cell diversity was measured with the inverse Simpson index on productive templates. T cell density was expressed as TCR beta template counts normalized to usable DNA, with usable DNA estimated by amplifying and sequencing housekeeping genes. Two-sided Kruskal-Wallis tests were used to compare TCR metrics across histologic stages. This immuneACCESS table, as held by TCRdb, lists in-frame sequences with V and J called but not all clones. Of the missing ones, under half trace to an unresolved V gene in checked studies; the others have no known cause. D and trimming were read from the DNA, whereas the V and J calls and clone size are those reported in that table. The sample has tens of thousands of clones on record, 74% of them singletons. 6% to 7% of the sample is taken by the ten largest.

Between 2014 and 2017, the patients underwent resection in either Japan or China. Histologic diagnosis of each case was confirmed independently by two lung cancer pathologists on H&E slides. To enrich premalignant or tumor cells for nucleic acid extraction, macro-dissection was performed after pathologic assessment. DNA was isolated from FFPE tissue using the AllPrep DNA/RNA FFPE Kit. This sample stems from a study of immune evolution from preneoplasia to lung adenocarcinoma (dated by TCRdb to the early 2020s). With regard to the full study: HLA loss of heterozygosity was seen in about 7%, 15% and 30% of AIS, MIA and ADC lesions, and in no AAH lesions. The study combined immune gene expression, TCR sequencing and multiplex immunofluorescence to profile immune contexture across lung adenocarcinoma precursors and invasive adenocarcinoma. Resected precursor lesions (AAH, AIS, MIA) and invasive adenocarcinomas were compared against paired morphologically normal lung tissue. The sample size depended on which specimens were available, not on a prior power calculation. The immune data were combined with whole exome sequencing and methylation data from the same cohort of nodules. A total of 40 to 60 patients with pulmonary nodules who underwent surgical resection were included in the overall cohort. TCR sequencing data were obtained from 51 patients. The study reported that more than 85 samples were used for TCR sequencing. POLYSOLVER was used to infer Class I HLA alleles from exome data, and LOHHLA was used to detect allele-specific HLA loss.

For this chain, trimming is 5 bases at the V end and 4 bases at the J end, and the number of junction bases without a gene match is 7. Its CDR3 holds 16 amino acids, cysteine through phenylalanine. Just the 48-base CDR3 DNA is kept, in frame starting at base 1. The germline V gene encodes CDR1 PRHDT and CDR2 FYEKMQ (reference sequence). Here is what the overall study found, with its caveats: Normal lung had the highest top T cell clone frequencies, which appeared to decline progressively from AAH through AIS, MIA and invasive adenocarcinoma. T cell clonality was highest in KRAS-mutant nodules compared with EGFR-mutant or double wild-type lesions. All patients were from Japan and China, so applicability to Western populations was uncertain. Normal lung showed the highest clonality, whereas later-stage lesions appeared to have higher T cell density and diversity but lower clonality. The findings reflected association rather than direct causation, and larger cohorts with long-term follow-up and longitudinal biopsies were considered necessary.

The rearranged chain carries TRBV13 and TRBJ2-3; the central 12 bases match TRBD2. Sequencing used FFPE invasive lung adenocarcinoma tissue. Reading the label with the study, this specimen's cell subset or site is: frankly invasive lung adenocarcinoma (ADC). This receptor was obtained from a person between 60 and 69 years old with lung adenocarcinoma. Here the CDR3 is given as CASSRRLAGDADTQYF. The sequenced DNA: TGTGCCAGCAGCAGACGACTAGCGGGAGACGCAGATACGCAGTATTTT. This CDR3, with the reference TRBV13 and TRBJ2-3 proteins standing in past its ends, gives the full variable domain AAGVIQSPRHLIKEKRETATLKCYPIPRHDTVYWYQQGPGQDPQFLISFYEKMQSDKGSIPDRFSAQQFSDYHSELNMSSLELGDSALYFCASSRRLAGDADTQYFGPGTRLTVL.